These 17 T cell receptor beta chains share one sample of origin, sequenced in a study of blood T cell repertoires in COVID-19. Sequenced by immunoSEQ multiplex PCR; TCRdb stores in-frame clones only, minus some. The sample comprises under 300,000 clones, 84% of which are singletons, and 2% to 2.5% rests with the top ten. The sequenced sample was peripheral blood. These receptors were taken from a middle-aged man who had recovered from COVID-19.

The J gene is TRBJ2-5, the V gene TRBV5-1, with 7 bases fitting TRBD1. This CDR3 is 15 amino acids long. The junction had 8 bases not matched to a gene; V was cut back by 1 base and J by 5 bases. Looked up from germline, CDR1 is SGHRS and CDR2 is YFSETQ. The CDR3 nucleotides read TGCGCCAGCAGCTTGACAGGGGTCGCGATGGAGACCCAGTACTTC. The encoded protein is CASSLTGVAMETQYF.

The genes are TRBV28 and TRBJ2-7; TRBD1 aligns across 7 bases. CDR3 length: 14 residues. Germline V gene data show CDR1 as MDHEN and CDR2 as SYDVKM. With 1 base clipped from V and 2 bases from J, the junction kept 2 bases outside the gene matches. The CDR3 nucleotides read TGTGCCAGCAGTTTATTGCAGGGGGCCTACGAGCAGTACTTC. It translates to CASSLLQGAYEQYF. Using reference TRBV28 and TRBJ2-7 for the parts outside the CDR3, the full variable domain is DVKVTQSSRYLVKRTGEKVFLECVQDMDHENMFWYRQDPGLGLRLIYFSYDVKMKEKGDIPEGYSVSREKKERFSLILESASTNQTSMYLCASSLLQGAYEQYFGPGTRLTVT.

The rearrangement links TRBV19 to TRBJ2-2; tentatively, D is TRBD1 (6 bases). The CDR3 covers 14 residues. V dropped 3 bases and J dropped 7 bases, with 12 bases sitting between them. Germline V gene data show CDR1 as LNHDA and CDR2 as SQIVND (reference sequence). CDR3 sequence (DNA): TGTGCCAGTAGTATGGGGGCCCTCGGCGGGGAGCTGTTTTTT. Protein product: CASSMGALGGELFF.

The rearrangement links TRBV9 to TRBJ2-1, with D unclear. The CDR3 runs to 16 residues. V lost 3 bases, J lost 5 bases, and 18 bases lay in between. Germline assignment: CDR1 SGDLS and CDR2 YYNGEE. Here the CDR3 reads CASSGRELVLNNEQFF. For the CDR3, the DNA is TGTGCCAGCAGCGGCCGCGAGCTAGTCCTGAACAATGAGCAGTTCTTC.

This sequence joins TRBV9 and TRBJ2-1, with TRBD2 matching 7 bases. This CDR3 contains 15 residues. Germline-derived CDR1 and CDR2 are SGDLS and YYNGEE. Trimming at V came to 0 bases and at J to 3 bases, leaving 3 bases not matched to a gene. The CDR3 DNA reads as TGTGCCAGCAGCGTAGCGGGGACTATCTACAATGAGCAGTTCTTC. Translation: CASSVAGTIYNEQFF.

The rearrangement joins TRBV7-2 to TRBJ2-2, with D maybe TRBD1 (6 bases). V shed 5 bases and J shed 2 bases, with 9 bases lying between them. Germline values: CDR1 SGHTA, CDR2 FQGNSA. CDR3 length: 14 residues. CDR3 in amino acids: CASSPGTNTGELFF. DNA for the CDR3: TGTGCCAGCAGCCCCGGGACAAACACCGGGGAGCTGTTTTTT.

The chain is built from TRBV6-5 and TRBJ1-1, with unresolved D. V was shortened by 0 bases and J by 7 bases, with 12 bases between the two germline ends. The CDR3 loop spans 14 amino acids. The germline CDR1 and CDR2 sequences are MNHEY and SVGAGI. CDR3 in amino acids: CASSYSIQEVEAFF. CDR3 DNA: TGTGCCAGCAGTTACTCGATCCAGGAGGTTGAAGCTTTCTTT.

The chain couples TRBV19 to TRBJ1-5; D unresolved. Germline V lookup: CDR1 LNHDA, CDR2 SQIVND (reference sequence). V was trimmed by 2 bases and J by 8 bases, leaving 7 bases between them. This CDR3 contains 12 residues. The CDR3 spells CASSIWRKPQHF. The DNA of the CDR3 is TGTGCCAGTAGTATATGGAGAAAGCCCCAGCATTTT.

This clone has only one observation. Other nucleotide sequences in the sample specify the same CDR3. The chain is built from TRBV9 and TRBJ1-1; 9 bases align to TRBD1. V was pared by 3 bases and J by 5 bases, with 2 bases of the junction left unmatched. The CDR3 spans 13 residues. Looked up from germline, CDR1 is SGDLS and CDR2 is YYNGEE. The CDR3 nucleotides are TGTGCCAGCAGCGCCGGGACAGGGACTGAAGCTTTCTTT. Translated, it gives CASSAGTGTEAFF.

Notes on this clone: Other nucleotide sequences in the sample specify the same CDR3. This chain connects TRBV9 to TRBJ2-2; D is perhaps TRBD2 (6 bases). The CDR3 has 15 amino acids. Trimming stripped 2 bases from V and 1 base from J, with 9 bases between. The V gene's germline CDR1 is SGDLS and CDR2 YYNGEE. For the CDR3, the DNA is TGTGCCAGCAGCGTTAGCGGTTTGAACACCGGGGAGCTGTTTTTT. Its translation is CASSVSGLNTGELFF. The entire variable domain, with the rest obtained from reference TRBV9 and TRBJ2-2, is as follows: DSGVTQTPKHLITATGQRVTLRCSPRSGDLSVYWYQQSLDQGLQFLIQYYNGEERAKGNILERFSAQQFPDLHSELNLSSLELGDSALYFCASSVSGLNTGELFFGEGSRLTVL.

V gene TRBV15 combines with J gene TRBJ2-1, with TRBD2 matching 9 bases. Germline CDR1 reads LNHNV; CDR2 reads YYDKDF (reference sequence). There are 16 residues in the CDR3. The V segment lost 0 bases and the J segment 3 bases; nucleotides outside the gene matches: 3. For the CDR3, the DNA is TGTGCCACCAGCAGAGATCTGCGGGGGGGCTACAATGAGCAGTTCTTC. Translating it yields CATSRDLRGGYNEQFF. The full variable domain, its missing parts supplied by reference TRBV15 and TRBJ2-1, is DAMVIQNPRYQVTQFGKPVTLSCSQTLNHNVMYWYQQKSSQAPKLLFHYYDKDFNNEADTPDNFQSRRPNTSFCFLDIRSPGLGDTAMYLCATSRDLRGGYNEQFFGPGTRLTVL.

The chain recombines TRBV18 with TRBJ1-1, with a possible D match to TRBD1 (5 bases). Trimming cost V 3 bases and J 3 bases, with 11 bases left between them. From germline, CDR1 is KGHSH and CDR2 LQKENI. This CDR3 is 14 amino acids long. CDR3 in DNA: TGTGCCAGCTCACCCGACAGCCCCTACACTGAAGCTTTCTTT. Its protein is CASSPDSPYTEAFF.

The V and J genes are TRBV5-1 and TRBJ2-1; 10 bases match TRBD2. The CDR3 has 14 residues. The ends lost 8 bases at V and 6 bases at J; junction bases unmatched: 8. Germline loops: CDR1 SGHRS, CDR2 YFSETQ. CDR3 coding DNA: TGCGCCAGTTACCCGCTAGCGGGGGCCAATGAGCAGTTCTTC. As protein: CASYPLAGANEQFF.

V gene TRBV19 combines with J gene TRBJ1-2, with 7 bases fitting TRBD1. Germline CDR1 is LNHDA and CDR2 is SQIVND (reference sequence). The junction had 11 bases not matched to a gene; V was cut back by 5 bases and J by 5 bases. CDR3 length: 15 amino acids. The CDR3 bases are TGTGCCAGTAGTCCACAGACAGGGTGGTCTTATGGCTACACCTTC. It encodes CASSPQTGWSYGYTF. Together with reference TRBV19 and TRBJ1-2, the CDR3 gives the full variable domain: DGGITQSPKYLFRKEGQNVTLSCEQNLNHDAMYWYRQDPGQGLRLIYYSQIVNDFQKGDIAEGYSVSREKKESFPLTVTSAQKNPTAFYLCASSPQTGWSYGYTFGSGTRLTVV.

The chain combines TRBV6-5 with TRBJ1-5; D unclear. The CDR3 has 15 residues. Trimming shortened V by 6 bases and J by 0 bases, and 12 bases separated the two germline ends. Looked up from germline, CDR1 is MNHEY and CDR2 is SVGAGI. The CDR3 reads CASRPSYNSNQPQHF. DNA of the CDR3: TGTGCCAGCAGGCCGTCTTACAATAGCAATCAGCCCCAGCATTTT.

The rearrangement links TRBV5-1 to TRBJ2-7; 10 nucleotides match TRBD2. J lost 2 bases, V lost 4 bases, and 6 bases had no gene match. The CDR3 is made up of 15 amino acids. The germline CDR1 and CDR2 sequences are SGHRS and YFSETQ. CDR3 residues: CASSATSGAPYEQYF. CDR3 bases: TGCGCCAGCAGCGCCACTAGCGGGGCCCCCTACGAGCAGTACTTC.

This rearrangement joins TRBV28 to TRBJ2-3; 11 bases map to TRBD2. The trim removed 6 bases at V and 6 bases at J, leaving 8 bases unmatched. Per germline, CDR1 MDHEN and CDR2 SYDVKM. The CDR3 loop spans 15 amino acids. The CDR3 DNA reads as TGTGCCAGCAGCTCTCTAGCGGGGGGTATGGATACGCAGTATTTT. Translation: CASSSLAGGMDTQYF.